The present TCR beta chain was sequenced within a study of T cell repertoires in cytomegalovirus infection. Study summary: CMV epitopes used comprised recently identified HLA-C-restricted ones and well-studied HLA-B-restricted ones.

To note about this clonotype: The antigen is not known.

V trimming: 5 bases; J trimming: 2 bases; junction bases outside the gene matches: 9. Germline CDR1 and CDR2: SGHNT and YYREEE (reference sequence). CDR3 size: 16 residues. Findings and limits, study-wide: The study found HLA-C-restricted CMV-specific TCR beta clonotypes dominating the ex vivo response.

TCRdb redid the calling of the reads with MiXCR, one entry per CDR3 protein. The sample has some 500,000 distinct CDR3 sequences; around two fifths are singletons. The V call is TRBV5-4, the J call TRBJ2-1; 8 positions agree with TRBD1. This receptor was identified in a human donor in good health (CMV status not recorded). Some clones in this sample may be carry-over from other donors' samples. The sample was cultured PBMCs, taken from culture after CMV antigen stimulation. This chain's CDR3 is CASSLRQGHTYNEQFF. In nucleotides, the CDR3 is TGTGCCAGCAGTCTAAGACAGGGGCACACCTACAATGAGCAGTTCTTC.